This TCR beta chain emerged from a study of CD8+ T cells in alopecia areata. Across the whole study: Tofacitinib was taken orally by treated patients, and the dose was 5 to 10 mg twice daily. Broader study findings: Scalp and blood samples kept many expanded lesional clones throughout tofacitinib.

Treatment meaning: oral pan-JAK inhibitor, 5-10 mg twice daily. Following RNA extraction, reverse transcription yielded cDNA that acted as the sequencing template. TCRdb's table, derived via immunoSEQ multiplex PCR, lists solely in-frame clones and lacks some. The sample yields some 210,000 clones, around 66% seen once. Germline V gives CDR1 SNHLY, CDR2 FYNNEI. V lost 3 bases, J lost 5 bases, and 13 bases lay in between. This CDR3 comprises 14 residues. Concerning this clone itself: What it recognizes is unknown.

J is TRBJ2-5 and V is TRBV2; the D is unclear. The clonotype originates from a human donor with alopecia areata. Specimen: CD4+ T cells sorted from blood, collected between weeks 43 and 45, from a patient treated with tofacitinib. CDR3 bases: TGTGCCAGCAGTGACCCCCCCCTGCTGGAGACCCAGTACTTC. The encoded protein is CASSDPPLLETQYF.